A single sample is the source of the 28 T cell receptor beta chains below, sequenced in a study of breast tumors, draining lymph nodes, adjacent tissues. TCRdb reprocessed the multiplex PCR reads with MiXCR, giving one entry per CDR3 protein. The table has 20,000 to 30,000 distinct CDR3 sequences, 23% seen once. Input material: breast tumor tissue. Every receptor here comes from a female donor with breast cancer. Some clones in this sample may be carry-over from other donors' samples.

This rearrangement joins TRBV20-1 to TRBJ1-2, with 10 bases aligning to TRBD1. This CDR3 region has 14 residues. The V and J ends lost 6 bases and 4 bases, in that order; junction bases with no gene match: 8. Germline V gene lookup returns CDR1 DFQATT and CDR2 SNEGSKA (reference sequence). The CDR3, as DNA: TGCAGTGCGCCGACAGGGGGCGCATCCTATGGCTACACCTTC. Amino acids: CSAPTGGASYGYTF.

This clonotype was seen repeatedly, ten times or more. The chain couples TRBV14 to TRBJ1-4; D is undetermined. This CDR3 region has 16 residues. CDR1 and CDR2 (germline): SGHDN, FVKESK. V lost 2 bases, J lost 0 bases, and 10 bases lay in between. The CDR3 sequence: CASSQFKTATNEKLFF. CDR3 coding DNA: TGTGCCAGCAGCCAATTTAAGACTGCAACTAATGAAAAACTGTTTTTT.

This clonotype was seen a handful of times. V and J are TRBV28 and TRBJ2-3; 9 bases are a match to TRBD2. Germline V gene sequence: CDR1 MDHEN, CDR2 SYDVKM. The CDR3 has 16 residues. V trimming: 2 bases; J trimming: 2 bases; junction bases outside the gene matches: 5. For the CDR3, the DNA is TGTGCCAGCAGTTTAGGGGGACTAGCCGTCACAGATACGCAGTATTTT. It encodes CASSLGGLAVTDTQYF.

This clonotype has a count of ten or more. This chain uses TRBV6-1 with TRBJ2-7, with TRBD1 matching 7 bases. V lost 6 bases, J lost 1 base, and 6 bases stayed unmatched. The CDR3 has 14 residues. CDR1 is MNHNS, CDR2 SASEGT, per germline. Written as DNA, the CDR3 is TGTGCCAGCAGCTGGACAGGACTTTCCTACGAGCAGTACTTC. Translation: CASSWTGLSYEQYF.

This clonotype was counted at least ten times. The V call is TRBV7-9, the J call TRBJ2-7; TRBD2 is a possible D gene (6 bases). Trimming shortened V by 5 bases and J by 1 base, and 12 bases separated the two germline ends. Germline CDR1 is SEHNR and CDR2 is FQNEAQ (reference sequence). This CDR3 region has 14 residues. This CDR3 reads CASSLPSASYEQYF. The DNA for the CDR3 is TGTGCCAGCAGCCTTCCTAGCGCGTCCTACGAGCAGTACTTC.

This clonotype was seen repeatedly, ten times or more. The chain combines TRBV9 with TRBJ2-5; a possible D gene is TRBD1 (5 bases). CDR1 and CDR2 (germline): SGDLS, YYNGEE. V was trimmed by 3 bases and J by 5 bases, leaving 14 bases between them. This CDR3 spans 14 amino acids. The CDR3 loop reads CASSGRGPSETQYF. In DNA form, the CDR3 reads TGTGCCAGCAGCGGAAGGGGCCCATCTGAGACCCAGTACTTC.

Points on this clonotype: No conserved phenylalanine or tryptophan is present at the end of the CDR3, so a read error is the likely explanation. The chain is built from TRBV18 and TRBJ1-6; no clear D gene. The V end lost 4 bases, the J end lost 3 bases, and 1 base lay between the germline ends. The V gene's germline CDR1 is KGHSH and CDR2 LQKENI. The CDR3 totals 12 residues. CDR3 sequence: CASSRYNSPLHL. CDR3 in DNA: TGTGCCAGCTCACGCTATAATTCACCCCTCCACCTT.

This clonotype was seen ten or more times. The chain has TRBV10-1 and TRBJ2-2, with 7 bases lining up with TRBD2. V shed 2 bases, J shed 0 bases, and the junction held 3 bases outside the gene matches. CDR3 length: 16 residues. Germline V gene data show CDR1 as WNHNN and CDR2 as SYGVQD (reference sequence). Here the CDR3 reads CASSESRGANTGELFF. CDR3 DNA: TGCGCCAGCAGTGAGAGTCGGGGGGCGAACACCGGGGAGCTGTTTTTT.

This clonotype was seen many times. DNA for the CDR3: TGCAGCGTTGGATCTGGCTACACCTTC. This codes for CSVGSGYTF. This rearrangement joins TRBV29-1 to TRBJ1-2; D not certain. Trimming removed 4 bases at V and 7 bases at J, with 4 bases between. The CDR3 loop spans 9 amino acids. Per germline, CDR1 SQVTM and CDR2 ANQGSEA.

This clonotype has ten or more counts. The chain has TRBV12-3 or TRBV12-4 and TRBJ1-2; TRBD1 agrees at 12 bases. J was trimmed by 7 bases and V by 1 base; bases with no gene match: 4. This CDR3 region has 15 residues. CDR3 residues: CASSLGGQGASGYTF. The CDR3 DNA is TGTGCCAGCAGTTTAGGGGGACAGGGGGCCTCTGGCTACACCTTC.

This clonotype was recorded at least ten times. The chain uses TRBV6-6 and TRBJ1-3, with TRBD1 identical over 8 bases. The CDR3 is made up of 16 amino acids. Germline values: CDR1 MNHNY, CDR2 SVGAGI (reference sequence). V trimming: 5 bases; J trimming: 3 bases; junction bases outside the gene matches: 9. As DNA, the CDR3 is TGTGCCAGCAGTCAGAGCAGGGGGCGCGGTGGAAACACCATATATTTT. The encoded protein is CASSQSRGRGGNTIYF.

Of note for this clonotype: The missing conserved phenylalanine or tryptophan at the end of this CDR3 makes a read error likely. This sequence joins TRBV5-5 and TRBJ2-2; D gene ambiguous. Germline-derived CDR1 and CDR2 are SGHKS and YYEKEE (reference sequence). The CDR3 is made up of 12 amino acids. The CDR3: CACSIMSGELFL. In DNA form, the CDR3 reads TGTGCCTGCAGCATAATGTCCGGGGAGCTGTTTCTT.

This chain joins TRBV3-1 and TRBJ1-1; 9 bases match TRBD1. The CDR3 loop spans 15 amino acids. J lost 10 bases, V lost 0 bases, and 9 bases had no gene match. Germline CDR1 and CDR2: LGHDT and YNNKEL (reference sequence). The CDR3 region is CASSQEATGGRGAFF. DNA for the CDR3: TGTGCCAGCAGCCAAGAGGCTACAGGGGGCCGGGGAGCTTTCTTT.

The chain recombines TRBV10-2 with TRBJ2-7; 7 bases align to TRBD2. V trimming: 4 bases; J trimming: 6 bases; junction bases outside the gene matches: 6. Germline V CDR1 and CDR2: WSHSY, SAAADI. The CDR3 covers 13 residues. The chain's CDR3 is CASSGGRAPEQYF. The CDR3 bases are TGCGCCAGCAGTGGGGGGAGGGCCCCCGAGCAGTACTTC.

This clonotype was counted at least ten times. The chain has TRBV2 and TRBJ2-7, with D hard to call. This CDR3 spans 13 amino acids. The ends were cut back, 5 bases at V and 4 bases at J, with 12 bases in the middle. Germline CDR1 reads SNHLY; CDR2 reads FYNNEI. Here the CDR3 DNA reads TGTGCCAGCAGTTTGTTCGGTACTTACGAGCAGTACTTC. It is translated as CASSLFGTYEQYF.

Remarks on this clonotype: A read error may produce the germline difference seen at one junction end. The V gene is TRBV28, the J gene TRBJ1-5; tentative D call: TRBD1 (6 bases). There are 14 residues in the CDR3. Germline-derived CDR1 and CDR2 are MDHEN and SYDVKM. Written as DNA, the CDR3 is TGTGTCAGCAGTTTGGATGGGGGCTATCAGCCCCAGCATTTT. Its translation: CVSSLDGGYQPQHF. The full variable domain, with the rest looked up from reference TRBV28 and TRBJ1-5, is DVKVTQSSRYLVKRTGEKVFLECVQDMDHENMFWYRQDPGLGLRLIYFSYDVKMKEKGDIPEGYSVSREKKERFSLILESASTNQTSMYLCVSSLDGGYQPQHFGDGTRLSIL.

This clonotype is labeled as medium-sized. The CDR3 sequence is CSLRGRSNEQFF. The CDR3 DNA reads as TGCAGCTTAAGGGGGCGAAGCAATGAGCAGTTCTTC. J is TRBJ2-1 and V is TRBV20-1, with 7 nucleotides matching TRBD1. Germline loops: CDR1 DFQATT, CDR2 SNEGSKA (reference sequence). The CDR3 extends over 12 amino acids.

This clonotype came up many times. This chain uses TRBV20-1 with TRBJ2-7; 12 nucleotides line up with TRBD2. This CDR3 has 16 residues. Losses at the gene ends were 0 bases for V and 2 bases for J; bases not matched to a gene: 5. Germline CDR1 and CDR2: DFQATT and SNEGSKA (reference sequence). CDR3 in DNA: TGCAGTGCTAGAGATCGGCTAGCGGGAGGGACCTACGAGCAGTACTTC. It yields the protein CSARDRLAGGTYEQYF.

This clonotype has at least ten counts. The chain recombines TRBV13 with TRBJ1-3; 9 bases align to TRBD1. Germline CDR1 and CDR2: PRHDT and FYEKMQ (reference sequence). This CDR3 is 14 amino acids long. With 5 bases clipped from V and 4 bases from J, the junction kept 3 bases outside the gene matches. The CDR3 reads CASSATGGGNTIYF. CDR3 DNA: TGTGCCAGCAGCGCGACAGGGGGAGGAAACACCATATATTTT.

This clonotype was found many times. This chain connects TRBV6-5 to TRBJ1-2, with 8 bases aligning to TRBD1. V was clipped by 0 bases and J by 7 bases; unmatched bases: 7. The CDR3 is 15 amino acids. CDR1 and CDR2 (germline): MNHEY, SVGAGI. The CDR3 protein is CASSYSRTGSSGYTF. DNA for the CDR3: TGTGCCAGCAGTTACTCGAGGACAGGGAGTTCTGGCTACACCTTC.

This clonotype came up many times. The chain recombines TRBV13 with TRBJ2-5, with a weak D call TRBD2 (6 bases). Germline V gives CDR1 PRHDT, CDR2 FYEKMQ (reference sequence). V was shortened by 5 bases and J by 4 bases, with 11 bases between the two germline ends. The CDR3 totals 13 residues. As DNA, the CDR3 is TGTGCCAGCAGCCTAGAGGGACTAGAGACCCAGTACTTC. It is translated as CASSLEGLETQYF.

This chain uses TRBV7-3 with TRBJ1-1; maybe TRBD1 (5 bases). CDR1 is SGHTA, CDR2 FQGTGA, per germline. The V gene lost 0 bases and the J gene lost 0 bases, with 8 bases spanning the gap. The CDR3 covers 15 residues. The CDR3 DNA is TGTGCCAGCAGCTTAACAAGGGGTATGAACACTGAAGCTTTCTTT. Amino acids: CASSLTRGMNTEAFF.

The chain has TRBV5-1 and TRBJ1-1, with D unclear. V was cut by 0 bases and J by 5 bases, with 8 bases left in between. The germline V gene has CDR1 SGHRS and CDR2 YFSETQ. This CDR3 contains 13 residues. The CDR3: CASSLEGRTEAFF. The CDR3 DNA reads as TGCGCCAGCAGCTTGGAGGGTCGGACTGAAGCTTTCTTT.

This clonotype appeared a single time. The CDR3 ends on some other residue instead of the conserved phenylalanine or tryptophan, so this is likely a read error. This chain joins TRBV13 and TRBJ2-7; D might be TRBD2 (5 bases). This CDR3 contains 13 residues. CDR1 and CDR2 from the germline V gene are PRHDT and FYEKMQ (reference sequence). The CDR3 sequence: CAGSRGNSYEQYL. The CDR3 nucleotides are TGTGCCGGCAGCCGAGGGAATTCCTACGAGCAGTACCTC.

This chain's CDR3 is CASSREGGAGGPYEQYF. In DNA form, the CDR3 reads TGTGCCAGCAGCCGAGAAGGAGGGGCGGGAGGGCCGTACGAGCAGTACTTC. The V call is TRBV7-9, the J call TRBJ2-7; 9 positions agree with TRBD2. Germline V gene lookup returns CDR1 SEHNR and CDR2 FQNEAQ (reference sequence). Trimming at V came to 5 bases and at J to 4 bases, leaving 15 bases not matched to a gene. The CDR3 has 17 amino acids.

This clonotype was picked up many times. The V call is TRBV12-3 or TRBV12-4, the J call TRBJ2-7; tentatively, D is TRBD1 or TRBD2 (5 bases each). The V gene lost 4 bases and the J gene lost 7 bases, with 17 bases spanning the gap. CDR3 size: 14 residues. The CDR3 loop reads CASSYSTGWGEQYF. Written as DNA, the CDR3 is TGTGCCAGCAGTTATTCGACGGGATGGGGGGAGCAGTACTTC.

This clonotype was recorded at least ten times. In nucleotides, the CDR3 is TGCGCCAGCACCCTTAACAGGGGAGGCTATGGCTACACCTTC. Translated: CASTLNRGGYGYTF. This sequence joins TRBV10-2 and TRBJ1-2, with 7 bases that match TRBD1. The V gene end was trimmed by 7 bases and the J gene end by 4 bases; junction bases not matched to a gene: 9. CDR1 is WSHSY and CDR2 is SAAADI in the germline V gene. CDR3 length equals 14 residues.

On this clonotype itself: Just one base apart from a much larger clone, this may be a read error. The genes are TRBV20-1 and TRBJ1-2; D remains ambiguous. Per germline, CDR1 DFQATT and CDR2 SNEGSKA (reference sequence). This CDR3 has 12 amino acids. Trimming took 1 base from V and 7 from J, leaving 10 bases between them. The CDR3 loop reads CSARGEDCGYTF. In nucleotides, the CDR3 is TGCAGTGCTAGAGGGGAGGACTGTGGCTACACCTTC.